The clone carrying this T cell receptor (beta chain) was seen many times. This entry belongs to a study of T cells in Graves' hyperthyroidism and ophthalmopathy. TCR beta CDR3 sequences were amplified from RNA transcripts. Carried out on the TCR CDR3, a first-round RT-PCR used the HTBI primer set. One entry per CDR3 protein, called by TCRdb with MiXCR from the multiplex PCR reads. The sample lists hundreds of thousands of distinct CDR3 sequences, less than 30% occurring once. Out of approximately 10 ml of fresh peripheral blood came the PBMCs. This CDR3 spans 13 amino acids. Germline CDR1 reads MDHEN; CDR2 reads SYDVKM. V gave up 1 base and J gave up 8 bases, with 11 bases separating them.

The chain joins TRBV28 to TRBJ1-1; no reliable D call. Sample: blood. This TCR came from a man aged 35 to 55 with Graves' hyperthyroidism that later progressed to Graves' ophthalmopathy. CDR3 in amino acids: CASSLYPRVEAFF. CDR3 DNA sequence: TGTGCCAGCAGTTTATATCCCCGAGTAGAAGCTTTCTTT.